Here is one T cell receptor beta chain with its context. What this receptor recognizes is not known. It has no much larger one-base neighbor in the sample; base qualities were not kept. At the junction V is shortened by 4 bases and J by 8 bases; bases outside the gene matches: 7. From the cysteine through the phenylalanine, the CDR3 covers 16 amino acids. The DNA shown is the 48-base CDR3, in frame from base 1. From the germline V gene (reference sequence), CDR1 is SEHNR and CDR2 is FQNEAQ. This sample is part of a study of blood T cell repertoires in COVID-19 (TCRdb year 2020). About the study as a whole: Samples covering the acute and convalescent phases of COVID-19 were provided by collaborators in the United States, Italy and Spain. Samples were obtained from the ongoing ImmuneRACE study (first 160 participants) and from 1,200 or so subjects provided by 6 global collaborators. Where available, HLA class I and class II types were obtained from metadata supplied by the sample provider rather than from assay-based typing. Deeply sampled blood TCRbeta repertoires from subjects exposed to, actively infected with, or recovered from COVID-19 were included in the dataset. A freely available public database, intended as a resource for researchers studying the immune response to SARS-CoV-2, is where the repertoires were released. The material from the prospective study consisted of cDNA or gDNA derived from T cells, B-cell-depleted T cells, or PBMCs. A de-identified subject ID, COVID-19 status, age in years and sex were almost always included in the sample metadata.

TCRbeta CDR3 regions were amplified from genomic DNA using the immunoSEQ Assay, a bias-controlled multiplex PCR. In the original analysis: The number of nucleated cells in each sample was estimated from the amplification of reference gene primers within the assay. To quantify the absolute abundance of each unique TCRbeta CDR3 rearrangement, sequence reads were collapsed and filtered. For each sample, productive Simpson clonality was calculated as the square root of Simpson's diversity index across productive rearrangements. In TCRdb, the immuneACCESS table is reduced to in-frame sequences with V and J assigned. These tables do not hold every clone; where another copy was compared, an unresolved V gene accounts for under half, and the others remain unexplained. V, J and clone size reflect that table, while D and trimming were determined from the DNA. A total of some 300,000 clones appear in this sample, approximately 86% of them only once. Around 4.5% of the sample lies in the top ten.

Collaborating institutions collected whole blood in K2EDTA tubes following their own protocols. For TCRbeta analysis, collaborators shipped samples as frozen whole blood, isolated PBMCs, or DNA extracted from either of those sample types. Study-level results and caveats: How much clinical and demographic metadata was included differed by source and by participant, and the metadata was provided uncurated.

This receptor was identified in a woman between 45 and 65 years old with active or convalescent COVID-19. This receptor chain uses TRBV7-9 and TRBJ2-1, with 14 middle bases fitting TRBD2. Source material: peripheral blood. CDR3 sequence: CASSSTRLAGGDEQFF. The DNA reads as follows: TGTGCCAGCAGCTCCACTAGACTAGCGGGAGGGGATGAGCAGTTCTTC.